Sequencing of this TCR beta chain was carried out in a study of lymphopenia after photon versus proton radiotherapy. Overall study findings and caveats: Better survival with proton therapy was suggested as possible, not demonstrated. Post-nadir diversity loss with photons came from oligoclonal expansion, particularly CD8+ Temra cells.

Comments on this clone: What it binds is unknown.

Germline V lookup: CDR1 SQVTM, CDR2 ANQGSEA. CDR3 length equals 13 residues. The ends lost 7 bases at V and 5 bases at J; junction bases unmatched: 6. Produced via immunoSEQ multiplex PCR; TCRdb's table is partial and in-frame only. The sample holds more than 15,000 clones, about 85% seen once. This chain links TRBV29-1 with TRBJ2-2; 8 bases fit TRBD2. This sample comprised peripheral blood, obtained from a patient treated with proton-based radiotherapy. This sequence was found in a woman aged 60-75 years with cholangiocarcinoma. Some clones in this sample may be carry-over from other donors' samples. This CDR3 is CSAGGGLTGELFF. CDR3 DNA: TGCAGCGCTGGCGGGGGGCTAACCGGGGAGCTGTTTTTT.